Shown below are 18 T cell receptor beta chains from a single sample sequenced in a study of blood T cell repertoires in COVID-19. Sequencing used immunoSEQ multiplex PCR; TCRdb keeps in-frame clones, though not all of them. This table has 69,000 or so clones, around 90% appearing once. Sequencing was carried out using peripheral blood. The receptors shown here come from a man aged 45-65 years with acute or convalescent COVID-19.

V gene TRBV30 combines with J gene TRBJ1-2; no definite D call. CDR3 length: 12 amino acids. Germline V gene sequence: CDR1 GTSNPN, CDR2 SVGIG (reference sequence). V lost 3 bases and J lost 6, with 11 bases in between. The CDR3 region is CAWSAGNHGYTF. Here the CDR3 DNA reads TGTGCCTGGAGCGCAGGAAATCATGGCTACACCTTC.

V usage is TRBV24-1 and J usage is TRBJ2-1; 13 bases are a match to TRBD2. Germline CDR1 is KGHDR and CDR2 is SFDVKD. V shed 4 bases, J shed 6 bases, and the junction held 11 bases outside the gene matches. CDR3 length equals 18 residues. In nucleotides, the CDR3 is TGTGCCACCAGTGACCCGGGACTAGCGGGAACCAGGGCCAATGAGCAGTTCTTC. Its protein product is CATSDPGLAGTRANEQFF.

V usage is TRBV6-5 and J usage is TRBJ1-2; the match to TRBD1 covers 7 bases. From germline, CDR1 is MNHEY and CDR2 SVGAGI. V gave up 8 bases and J gave up 7 bases; unmatched junction bases: 10. The CDR3 has 13 amino acids. CDR3 region: CASPGQNIGGYTF. As DNA, the CDR3 is TGTGCCAGCCCGGGACAGAACATCGGTGGCTACACCTTC.

J is TRBJ2-1 and V is TRBV11-2, with D unclear. Trimming removed 0 bases at V and 3 bases at J, with 6 bases between. CDR3 length: 14 residues. Germline CDR1 and CDR2: SGHAT and FQNNGV. The CDR3, as DNA: TGTGCCAGCAGCTTAGAGGGCAGCTACAATGAGCAGTTCTTC. Amino acids: CASSLEGSYNEQFF.

The rearrangement uses TRBV7-2 and TRBJ2-2, with 12 bases fitting TRBD2. Germline CDR1 reads SGHTA; CDR2 reads FQGNSA. The V gene end was trimmed by 4 bases and the J gene end by 4 bases; junction bases not matched to a gene: 4. This CDR3 region has 16 residues. CDR3 protein: CASSSRLAGATGELFF. Here the CDR3 DNA reads TGTGCCAGCAGCTCTCGACTAGCGGGAGCCACCGGGGAGCTGTTTTTT.

The V gene is TRBV12-3 or TRBV12-4, the J gene TRBJ1-3; D remains ambiguous. V dropped 5 bases and J dropped 8 bases, with 7 bases sitting between them. The CDR3 contains 11 residues. Written as DNA, the CDR3 is TGTGCCAGCAGTCTACCACACACCATATATTTT. Amino acid sequence: CASSLPHTIYF.

A single count supports this clone. The V gene is TRBV29-1, the J gene TRBJ1-2, with D possibly TRBD1 on 5 matching bases. Germline V lookup: CDR1 SQVTM, CDR2 ANQGSEA. Trimming cost V 8 bases and J 1 base, with 8 bases left between them. The CDR3 is 11 residues long. CDR3 nucleotide sequence: TGCAGCAGCAGGGATAACTATGGCTACACCTTC. This sequence encodes CSSRDNYGYTF.

In the case of this clone: The same CDR3 also results from other DNA sequences found in this sample. The chain couples TRBV6-5 to TRBJ1-5; D remains unclear. Germline V gives CDR1 MNHEY, CDR2 SVGAGI. Trimming removed 4 bases from V and 3 bases from J, with 10 bases in between. This CDR3 is built from 14 residues. CDR3 in DNA: TGTGCCAGCAGTTTAGAGGGTCCCAATCAGCCCCAGCATTTT. Translation: CASSLEGPNQPQHF.

This sequence joins TRBV30 and TRBJ1-1; 9 nucleotides agree with TRBD1. CDR1 is GTSNPN and CDR2 is SVGIG in the germline V gene (reference sequence). The CDR3 is 14 amino acids. Trimming at V came to 2 bases and at J to 4 bases, leaving 5 bases not matched to a gene. CDR3 in amino acids: CAWSTDRGITEAFF. The CDR3 DNA reads as TGTGCCTGGAGTACTGACAGGGGGATCACTGAAGCTTTCTTT.

The chain combines TRBV9 with TRBJ1-2; tentatively, D is TRBD1 (5 bases). Per germline, CDR1 SGDLS and CDR2 YYNGEE. The CDR3 is 15 amino acids. V lost 3 bases, J lost 3 bases, and 15 bases lay in between. CDR3 nucleotide sequence: TGTGCCAGCAGCGCGTCAGGGTCCACTCACTATGGCTACACCTTC. Translating it yields CASSASGSTHYGYTF.

The sample holds one count of this clone. CDR3 sequence (DNA): TGCGCCAGCAGCTCGGGACGACTAGCGGGAGCGGTGGTCTTCGACGAGCAGTACTTC. Protein product: CASSSGRLAGAVVFDEQYF. The genes are TRBV5-1 and TRBJ2-7, with TRBD2 matching over 12 bases. The CDR3 contains 19 residues. Unmatched junction bases numbered 18, after V lost 3 bases and J lost 5 bases. The V gene's germline CDR1 is SGHRS and CDR2 YFSETQ.

Here the CDR3 DNA reads TGTGCCAGCAGCTTAGGTACCCCCGGGGACAGGGCGCAAGAGACCCAGTACTTC. As protein: CASSLGTPGDRAQETQYF. The rearrangement links TRBV11-3 to TRBJ2-5; 9 bases fit TRBD1. The length of the CDR3 is 18 residues. In germline, CDR1 is SGHNT, CDR2 YENEEA. After removal of 1 base from V and 2 bases from J, the junction contained 11 bases not matched to a gene.

The rearrangement links TRBV6-5 to TRBJ1-2, with a possible D match to TRBD1 (6 bases). CDR1 is MNHEY, CDR2 SVGAGI, per germline. Between the trimmed V and J ends, which lost 4 bases and 4 bases, there was a span of 10 bases. CDR3 size: 13 residues. CDR3 nucleotides: TGTGCCAGCAGTTCAGAGGGGGTCTATGGCTACACCTTC. As protein: CASSSEGVYGYTF.

This chain links TRBV7-6 with TRBJ2-1, with 7 bases identical to TRBD2. The CDR3 is made up of 16 amino acids. Germline trimming cut 5 bases from V and 2 bases from J; bases unmatched to any gene: 9. CDR1 SGHVS and CDR2 FNYEAQ come from the germline V gene. CDR3 sequence reads: CASSHQAGPPYNEQFF. The CDR3 DNA is TGTGCCAGCAGCCACCAAGCGGGGCCACCCTACAATGAGCAGTTCTTC.

Written as DNA, the CDR3 is TGTGCCAGCAGTTGGGGGGACAGAAAAAGCTACGAGCAGTACTTC. Its translation is CASSWGDRKSYEQYF. The chain links TRBV6-5 to TRBJ2-7; weak D call: TRBD1 (7 bases). The germline V and J ends were trimmed by 4 bases and 3 bases, with 16 bases remaining between them. The CDR3 runs 15 residues. The V gene's germline CDR1 is MNHEY and CDR2 SVGAGI.

The chain is built from TRBV2 and TRBJ2-1; D perhaps matches TRBD2 (5 bases). The V gene's germline CDR1 is SNHLY and CDR2 FYNNEI. V lost 9 bases and J 8 bases, leaving 20 bases between the germline ends. This CDR3 has 14 residues. The CDR3, as DNA: TGTGCCAGAGGGCAACTGACGGCGAGGGATGAGCAGTTCTTC. Encoded protein: CARGQLTARDEQFF.

V usage is TRBV18 and J usage is TRBJ2-7, with 7 bases aligning to TRBD1. CDR3 size: 14 residues. Germline CDR1 KGHSH, CDR2 LQKENI. With V trimmed by 4 bases and J by 0 bases, 3 bases remained unmatched. The CDR3 bases are TGTGCCAGCTCACAGGACAGGACCTCCTACGAGCAGTACTTC. It is translated as CASSQDRTSYEQYF.

The CDR3 DNA sequence: TGTGCCACATTTTGGGCCAATGAGCAGTTCTTC. It codes for CATFWANEQFF. This chain links TRBV24-1 with TRBJ2-1; D not resolved. Germline CDR1 reads KGHDR; CDR2 reads SFDVKD. The CDR3 loop spans 11 amino acids. Trimming took 10 bases from V and 6 from J, leaving 9 bases between them.